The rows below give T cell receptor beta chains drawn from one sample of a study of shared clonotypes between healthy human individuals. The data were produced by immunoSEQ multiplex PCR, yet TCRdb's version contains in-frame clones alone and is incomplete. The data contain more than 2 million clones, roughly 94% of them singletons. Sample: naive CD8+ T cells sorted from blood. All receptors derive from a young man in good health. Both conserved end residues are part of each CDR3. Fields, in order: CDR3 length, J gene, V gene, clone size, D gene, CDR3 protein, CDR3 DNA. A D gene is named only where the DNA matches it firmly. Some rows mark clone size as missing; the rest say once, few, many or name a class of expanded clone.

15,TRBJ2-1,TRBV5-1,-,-,CASSLASGSYNEQFF,TGCGCCAGCAGCTTGGCCTCAGGCTCCTACAATGAGCAGTTCTTC
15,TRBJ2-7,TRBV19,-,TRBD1,CASSTDRGPPDEQYF,TGTGCCAGTAGTACAGACAGGGGGCCCCCGGACGAGCAGTACTTC
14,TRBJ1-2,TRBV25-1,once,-,CASRMDGSSYGYTF,TGTGCCAGCAGAATGGACGGTTCAAGCTATGGCTACACCTTC
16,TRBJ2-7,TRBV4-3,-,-,CASSTVVGGASYEQYF,TGCGCCAGCAGCACAGTCGTGGGAGGAGCCTCCTACGAGCAGTACTTC
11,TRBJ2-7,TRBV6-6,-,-,CASSSTGEQYF,TGTGCCAGCAGCTCCACAGGGGAGCAGTACTTC
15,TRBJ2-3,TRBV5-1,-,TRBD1,CASSFTGGWPDTQYF,TGCGCCAGCAGCTTTACAGGGGGCTGGCCAGATACGCAGTATTTT
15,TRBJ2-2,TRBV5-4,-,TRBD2,CASSFSGSQAGELFF,TGTGCCAGCAGCTTTAGCGGGAGCCAGGCCGGGGAGCTGTTTTTT
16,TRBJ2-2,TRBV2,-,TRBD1,CASSEEAGGMIGELFF,TGTGCCAGCAGTGAGGAGGCAGGGGGTATGATCGGGGAGCTGTTTTTT
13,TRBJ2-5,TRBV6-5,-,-,CASSYGRPETQYF,TGTGCCAGCAGTTACGGCAGGCCGGAGACCCAGTACTTC
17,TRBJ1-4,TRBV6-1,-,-,CASSEAWGVGHNEKLFF,TGTGCCAGCAGTGAAGCATGGGGGGTTGGCCATAATGAAAAACTGTTTTTT
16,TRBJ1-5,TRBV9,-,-,CASRIHGRVENQPQHF,TGTGCCAGCAGGATCCACGGGAGAGTGGAAAATCAGCCCCAGCATTTT
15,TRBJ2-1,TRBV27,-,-,CASSLLVSLYNEQFF,TGTGCCAGCAGTTTATTAGTGAGTCTGTACAATGAGCAGTTCTTC
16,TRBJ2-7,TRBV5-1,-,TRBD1,CASSFAPTGTTYEQYF,TGCGCCAGCAGCTTTGCTCCGACAGGGACGACCTACGAGCAGTACTTC
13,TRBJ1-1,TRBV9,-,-,CASSVARHTEAFF,TGTGCCAGCAGCGTAGCCCGTCACACTGAAGCTTTCTTT
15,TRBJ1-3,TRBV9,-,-,CASSDSGVAGNTIYF,TGTGCCAGCAGCGACAGCGGAGTGGCTGGAAACACCATATATTTT
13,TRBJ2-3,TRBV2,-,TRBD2,CASGGLAADTQYF,TGTGCCAGCGGGGGACTAGCAGCGGATACGCAGTATTTT
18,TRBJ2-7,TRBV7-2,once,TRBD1,CASSAVPRFGTGSYEQYF,TGTGCCAGCAGCGCTGTCCCGCGTTTCGGGACAGGGAGCTACGAGCAGTACTTC
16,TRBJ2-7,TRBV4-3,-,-,CASSQEEAVAVHEQYF,TGCGCCAGCAGCCAAGAAGAGGCGGTGGCGGTCCACGAGCAGTACTTC
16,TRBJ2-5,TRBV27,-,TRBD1,CASKGEWGQGQETQYF,TGTGCCAGCAAGGGGGAATGGGGACAGGGCCAAGAGACCCAGTACTTC
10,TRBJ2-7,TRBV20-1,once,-,CSASTGEQYF,TGCAGTGCTAGTACGGGGGAACAGTACTTC
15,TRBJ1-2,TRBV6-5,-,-,CASSYSEGANYGYTF,TGTGCCAGCAGTTACTCGGAGGGGGCTAACTATGGCTACACCTTC
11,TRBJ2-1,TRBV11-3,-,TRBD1,CASSQGDEQFF,TGTGCCAGCAGCCAGGGGGATGAGCAGTTCTTC
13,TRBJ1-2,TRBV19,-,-,CASSIGEDYGYTF,TGTGCCAGTAGTATAGGCGAGGACTATGGCTACACCTTC
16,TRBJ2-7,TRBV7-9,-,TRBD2,CASSSFSGGTSYEQYF,TGTGCCAGCAGCTCCTTTAGCGGGGGGACCTCCTACGAGCAGTACTTC
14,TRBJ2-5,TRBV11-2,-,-,CASSPPQGQETQYF,TGTGCCAGCAGCCCCCCACAGGGTCAAGAGACCCAGTACTTC
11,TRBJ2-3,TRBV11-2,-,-,CASFRGDTQYF,TGTGCCAGCTTCCGGGGAGATACGCAGTATTTT
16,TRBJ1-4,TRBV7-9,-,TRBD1,CASSSLSQGANEKLFF,TGTGCCAGCAGCTCCCTATCACAGGGGGCTAATGAAAAACTGTTTTTT
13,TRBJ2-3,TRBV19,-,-,CASSIVFTDTQYF,TGTGCCAGTAGTATAGTCTTCACAGATACGCAGTATTTT
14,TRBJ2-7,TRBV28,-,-,CASSLGRTHYEQYF,TGTGCCAGCAGTTTAGGCAGGACGCACTACGAGCAGTACTTC
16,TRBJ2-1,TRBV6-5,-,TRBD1,CASSYSTGTGAFEQFF,TGTGCCAGCAGTTACTCGACCGGGACAGGAGCCTTCGAGCAGTTCTTC
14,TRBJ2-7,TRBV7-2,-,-,CASSPLWGLYEQYF,TGTGCCAGCAGCCCTCTTTGGGGGCTCTACGAGCAGTACTTC
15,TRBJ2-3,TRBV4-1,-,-,CASSQGREGADTQYF,TGCGCCAGCAGCCAAGGCAGGGAAGGAGCAGATACGCAGTATTTT
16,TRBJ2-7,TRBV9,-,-,CASSVDSRTAPYEQYF,TGTGCCAGCAGCGTAGACTCTAGGACGGCCCCCTACGAGCAGTACTTC
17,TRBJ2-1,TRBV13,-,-,CASSLMVPGLGYNEQFF,TGTGCCAGCAGCTTAATGGTGCCAGGGTTAGGGTACAATGAGCAGTTCTTC
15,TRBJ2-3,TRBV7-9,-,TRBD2,CASSPGLAGGDTQYF,TGTGCCAGCAGCCCCGGACTAGCGGGAGGGGATACGCAGTATTTT
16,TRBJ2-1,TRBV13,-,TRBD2,CASSSRGGAPYNEQFF,TGTGCCAGCAGCTCGCGCGGGGGGGCGCCCTACAATGAGCAGTTCTTC
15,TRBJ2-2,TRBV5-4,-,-,CASSEGAGNTGELFF,TGTGCCAGCAGCGAGGGAGCGGGGAACACCGGGGAGCTGTTTTTT
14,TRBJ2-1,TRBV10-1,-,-,CASSEGTPGNEQFF,TGCGCCAGCAGTGAGGGGACCCCTGGGAATGAGCAGTTCTTC
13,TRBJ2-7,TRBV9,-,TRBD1,CARDRGRQYEQYF,TGTGCCAGGGACAGGGGGCGACAATACGAGCAGTACTTC
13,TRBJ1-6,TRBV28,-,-,CASFTGNGSPLHF,TGTGCCAGTTTTACAGGGAATGGCTCACCCCTCCACTTT
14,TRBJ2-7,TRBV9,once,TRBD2,CASTTSGTSYEQYF,TGTGCCAGCACGACTAGCGGAACGTCCTACGAGCAGTACTTC
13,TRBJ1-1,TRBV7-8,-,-,CASSSRWATEAFF,TGTGCCAGCAGCTCTAGGTGGGCCACTGAAGCTTTCTTT
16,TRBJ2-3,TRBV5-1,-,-,CASSFGGLTLTDTQYF,TGCGCCAGCAGCTTCGGAGGGTTGACTCTCACAGATACGCAGTATTTT
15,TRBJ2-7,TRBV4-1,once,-,CASSQDSEPPYEQYF,TGCGCCAGCAGCCAGGACAGCGAACCACCCTACGAGCAGTACTTC
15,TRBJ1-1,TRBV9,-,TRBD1,CASSPGTGADTEAFF,TGTGCCAGCAGCCCAGGGACAGGGGCGGACACTGAAGCTTTCTTT
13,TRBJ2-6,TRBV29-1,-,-,CSVWGLGANVLTF,TGCAGCGTCTGGGGGCTTGGGGCCAACGTCCTGACTTTC
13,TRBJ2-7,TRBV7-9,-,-,CASSLGLAYEQYF,TGTGCCAGCAGCTTAGGACTAGCCTACGAGCAGTACTTC
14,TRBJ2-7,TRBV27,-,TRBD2,CASGLAGGPYEQYF,TGTGCCAGCGGACTAGCGGGGGGGCCGTACGAGCAGTACTTC
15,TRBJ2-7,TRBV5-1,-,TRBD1,CASSFGTGGTYEQYF,TGCGCCAGCAGCTTCGGGACAGGGGGAACCTACGAGCAGTACTTC
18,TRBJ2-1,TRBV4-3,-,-,CASSQFAATYFSYNEQFF,TGCGCCAGCAGCCAATTCGCCGCGACTTACTTCTCCTACAATGAGCAGTTCTTC
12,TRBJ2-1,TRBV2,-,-,CASSDRFPGQFF,TGTGCCAGCAGTGACAGGTTCCCAGGGCAGTTCTTC
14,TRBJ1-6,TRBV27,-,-,CASSLLSYNSPLHF,TGTGCCAGCAGTTTACTCTCCTATAATTCACCCCTCCACTTT
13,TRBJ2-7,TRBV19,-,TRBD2,CASKRESDYEQYF,TGTGCCAGCAAGCGGGAATCAGACTACGAGCAGTACTTC